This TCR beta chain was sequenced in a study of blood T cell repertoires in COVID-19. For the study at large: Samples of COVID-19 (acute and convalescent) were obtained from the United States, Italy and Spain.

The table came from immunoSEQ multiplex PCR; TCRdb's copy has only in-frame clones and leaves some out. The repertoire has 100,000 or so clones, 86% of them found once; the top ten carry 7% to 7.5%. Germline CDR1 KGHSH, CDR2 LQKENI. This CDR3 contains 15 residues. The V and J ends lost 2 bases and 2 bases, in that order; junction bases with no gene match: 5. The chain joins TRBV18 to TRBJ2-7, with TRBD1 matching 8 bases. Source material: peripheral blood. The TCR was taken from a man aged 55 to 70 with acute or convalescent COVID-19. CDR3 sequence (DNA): TGTGCCAGCTCACCAGGCCAGGGGGCCCCCTACGAGCAGTACTTC. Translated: CASSPGQGAPYEQYF.